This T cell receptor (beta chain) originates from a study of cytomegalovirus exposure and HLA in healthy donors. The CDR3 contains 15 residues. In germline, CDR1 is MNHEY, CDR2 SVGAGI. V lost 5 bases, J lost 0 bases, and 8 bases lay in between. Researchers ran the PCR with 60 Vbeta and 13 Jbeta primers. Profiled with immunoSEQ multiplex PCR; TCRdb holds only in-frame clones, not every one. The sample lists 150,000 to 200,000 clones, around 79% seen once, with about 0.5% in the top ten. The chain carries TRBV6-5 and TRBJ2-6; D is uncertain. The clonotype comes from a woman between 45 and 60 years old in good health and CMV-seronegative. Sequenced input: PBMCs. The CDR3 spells CASSALGSGANVLTF. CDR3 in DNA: TGTGCCAGCAGTGCCCTCGGCTCTGGGGCCAACGTCCTGACTTTC.